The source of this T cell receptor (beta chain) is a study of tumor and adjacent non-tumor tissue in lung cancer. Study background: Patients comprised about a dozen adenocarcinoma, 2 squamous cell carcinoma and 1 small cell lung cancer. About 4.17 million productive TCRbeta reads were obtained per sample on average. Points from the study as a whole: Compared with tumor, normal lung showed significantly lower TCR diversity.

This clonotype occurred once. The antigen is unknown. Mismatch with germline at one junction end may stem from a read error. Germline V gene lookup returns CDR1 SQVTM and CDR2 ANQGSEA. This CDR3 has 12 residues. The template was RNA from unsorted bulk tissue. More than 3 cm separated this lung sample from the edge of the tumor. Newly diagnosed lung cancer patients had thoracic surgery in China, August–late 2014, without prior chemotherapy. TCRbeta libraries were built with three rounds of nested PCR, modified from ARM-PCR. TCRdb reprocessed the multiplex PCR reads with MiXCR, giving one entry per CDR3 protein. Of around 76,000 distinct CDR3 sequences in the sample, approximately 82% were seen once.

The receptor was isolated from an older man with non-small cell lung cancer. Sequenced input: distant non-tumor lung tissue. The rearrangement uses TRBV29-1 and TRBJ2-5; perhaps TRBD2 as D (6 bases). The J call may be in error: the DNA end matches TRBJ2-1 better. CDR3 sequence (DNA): TGCAGGGTTGGCGGGAACCAAGAGACCCAGTTCTTC. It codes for CRVGGNQETQFF.